This T cell receptor (beta chain) was profiled in a study of post-analysis software for immune sequencing data. Study-wide findings and caveats: Controls showed lower frequencies than patients for roughly 5 TRBV segments, and TRBV5-6, TRBV5-1 and TRBV20-1 were among these. Controls showed significantly higher normalized Chao1 diversity than did multiple sclerosis patients.

About this clonotype: What it binds is unknown.

The TCR beta cDNA libraries carried unique molecular identifiers. It was from about 0.94 to 9.7 million T cells that about 500,000 cDNA molecules came. One entry per CDR3 protein results from TCRdb running MiXCR on the PCR reads. The sample lists 650,000 to 850,000 distinct CDR3 sequences; about 45% were seen once. Trimming cost V 0 bases and J 1 base, with 13 bases left between them. This CDR3 has 16 amino acids. Germline V gives CDR1 DFQATT, CDR2 SNEGSKA (reference sequence). The sequencing input was blood. The clonotype was recovered from a girl under 18 with multiple sclerosis. This chain joins TRBV20-1 and TRBJ2-1, with D hard to call. The CDR3 sequence is CSARDPTAPSYNEQFF. The DNA of the CDR3 is TGCAGTGCTAGAGATCCGACGGCCCCATCCTACAATGAGCAGTTCTTC.